This TCR beta chain was observed in a study of OX40 agonist ivuxolimab in advanced cancers. Turning to the study itself: Partial responses were achieved by three patients, of whom one had hepatocellular carcinoma and two had cutaneous melanoma.

The V segment lost 4 bases and the J segment 3 bases; nucleotides outside the gene matches: 8. CDR1 is SGHRS and CDR2 is YFSETQ in the germline V gene. The CDR3 extends over 15 amino acids. Turning to this clone: Its antigen is undetermined.

Some clones are missing from TCRdb's copy, which holds only in-frame ones; the method was immunoSEQ multiplex PCR. Here the sample spans under 50,000 clones, 75% to 80% being singletons. Study results and limitations: In the 0.1 to 3.0 mg/kg range, CD4+ and CD8+ blood T cells had expanded clonally by week 6.

Sequences were derived from CD4+ or CD8+ T cells sorted from blood, sampled in a trial of the OX40 agonist ivuxolimab. V usage is TRBV5-1 and J usage is TRBJ2-7; 9 bases fit TRBD2. This sequence was found in an adult with an advanced solid tumor such as melanoma, head and neck, liver or kidney cancer. CDR3: CASSLAASGNYEQYF. Written as DNA, the CDR3 is TGCGCCAGCAGCCTGGCAGCTAGCGGGAACTACGAGCAGTACTTC.